This TCR beta chain was sequenced in a study of blood T cell repertoires in COVID-19. Germline CDR1 and CDR2: SNHLY and FYNNEI. The CDR3 has 15 amino acids. V was trimmed by 2 bases and J by 5 bases, leaving 15 bases between them. Repertoires were generated with immunoSEQ multiplex PCR, while TCRdb's copy carries only in-frame clones and drops some. The profile shows about 260,000 clones, 88% of them singletons. This sequence originates from a man aged 60 to 69 who had recovered from COVID-19. Input material: peripheral blood. The rearrangement joins TRBV2 to TRBJ2-5; a weak D match, TRBD1 (5 bases). CDR3 protein: CASSELQGFGETQYF. In nucleotides, the CDR3 is TGTGCCAGCAGTGAATTGCAGGGTTTCGGGGAGACCCAGTACTTC.